The sequence of this TCR beta chain was determined in a study of T-cell reconstitution after alpha-beta-depleted transplantation in children. CDR3 length: 13 residues. Trimming shortened V by 6 bases and J by 7 bases, and 16 bases separated the two germline ends. The germline V gene encodes CDR1 SGHTA and CDR2 FQGTGA. During its preparation, the TCRbeta library received unique molecular identifiers. TCRdb called the PCR reads again in MiXCR, with one record for every CDR3 protein. This table has nearly 550,000 distinct CDR3 sequences, roughly 18% appearing once. This TCR was recovered from a human donor who donated a stem cell graft to a child with acute lymphoblastic leukemia. The rearrangement links TRBV7-3 to TRBJ2-7, with a tentative D call TRBD2 (5 bases). Sample: PBMCs from the stem cell graft donor, taken from the stem cell graft. This CDR3 is CASSSDGRGEQYF. CDR3 nucleotide sequence: TGTGCCAGCAGTTCCGATGGGAGAGGGGAGCAGTACTTC.